This TCR beta chain was recovered during a study of patients and donors after allogeneic stem cell transplantation. TCRdb reanalysed the RT-PCR reads using MiXCR and keeps one entry per CDR3 protein. The sample lists approximately 410,000 distinct CDR3 sequences; roughly 17% were seen once. The clonotype was recovered from a human donor who was either an allogeneic HSCT recipient or a stem cell or donor lymphocyte infusion donor (not recorded which). It is not recorded whose cells these are; they may come from a transplant donor. The sequencing input was blood, either unsorted or a sorted T cell fraction (not recorded which).

The DNA for the CDR3 is TGTGCCATTAGCAGGGTTAGCTCCTACGAGCAGTACTTC. This codes for CAISRVSSYEQYF. The chain recombines TRBV10-3 with TRBJ2-7; D is possibly TRBD1 (5 bases). Germline CDR1 reads ENHRY; CDR2 reads SYGVKD. V lost 9 bases to trimming and J lost 0 bases, with 12 bases between them. The CDR3 sequence is 13 residues long.